This T cell receptor (beta chain) was obtained from a study of CD8 T cells in ankylosing spondylitis. Study-wide results and limits: A TCR beta motif of several highly homologous variants appeared characteristic of ankylosing spondylitis blood. Disease-linked clones were reportedly significantly enriched in matched ankylosing spondylitis synovial fluid.

Germline V CDR1 and CDR2: DFQATT, SNEGSKA (reference sequence). This CDR3 has 14 residues. The V end was cut by 6 bases, the J end by 2 bases, with 16 bases between. Many counts were recorded for this clonotype. Its antigen is unidentified. Quantitative barcoded 5'-RACE was used to prepare TCR beta libraries. TCRdb analysed the 5' RACE reads with MiXCR anew, one entry per CDR3 protein. The sample consists of 150,000 to 200,000 distinct CDR3 sequences, about a sixth of them appearing once. The V call is TRBV20-1, the J call TRBJ2-5; D ambiguous. The source material was blood, either unsorted or a sorted T cell fraction (not recorded which). The sequence derives from a male donor with ankylosing spondylitis or in good health (not recorded which). DNA of the CDR3: TGCAGTGCGAAACACAGCATGGGGCAAGAGACCCAGTACTTC. Its protein is CSAKHSMGQETQYF.